This record covers a single T cell receptor beta chain. Germline V gene lookup returns CDR1 MNHEY and CDR2 SVGAGI. With 6 bases removed from V and 0 bases from J, the gap between germline ends came to 9 bases. The CDR3 is 13 amino acids. The data stem from a study of blood T cell repertoires in COVID-19. As for the study in general: Samples representing acute and convalescent COVID-19 were sourced from the United States, Italy and Spain.

Here immunoSEQ multiplex PCR was the method, and the copy in TCRdb shows in-frame clones only, minus some. The sample has 250,000 to 300,000 clones, more than 85% seen once; the top ten hold approximately 4%. The receptor was derived from a man in his late teens or twenties with active or convalescent COVID-19. The sequenced sample was peripheral blood. V usage is TRBV6-5 and J usage is TRBJ2-7; tentatively, D is TRBD2 (5 bases). Here the CDR3 reads CASRPGYSYEQYF. CDR3 nucleotides: TGTGCCAGCAGACCGGGATACTCCTACGAGCAGTACTTC.